Listed below are T cell receptor beta chains from one sample, sequenced in a study of T cell responses to AZD1222 COVID-19 vaccine. The table came from immunoSEQ multiplex PCR; TCRdb's copy has only in-frame clones and leaves some out. The sample carries 130,000 to 150,000 clones, roughly 90% recorded once. This sample comprised peripheral blood, obtained on day 0 of AZD1222 vaccination. Every receptor here comes from an adult in good health. Both conserved end residues are part of each CDR3. D genes are given only for firm matches. Size values are once, few and many counts, or a class for expanded clones, and some rows have none.

D gene	J gene	V gene	clone size	CDR3 DNA	CDR3 protein
NA	TRBJ1-6	TRBV7-6	NA	TGTGCCAGCAGCCGCAGGGGTTTCGATTCACCCCTCCACTTT	CASSRRGFDSPLHF
TRBD1	TRBJ2-7	TRBV19	few	TGTGCCAGTAGTATGGGGACAGGGGTGGACGAGCAGTACTTC	CASSMGTGVDEQYF
NA	TRBJ2-1	TRBV28	NA	TGTGCCAGCAGTTTACAGGTCTACAATGAGCAGTTCTTC	CASSLQVYNEQFF
NA	TRBJ2-1	TRBV6-2/TRBV6-3	NA	TGTGCCAGCAGTTACTCGATTTCCGCTGAGCAGTTCTTC	CASSYSISAEQFF
NA	TRBJ2-7	TRBV18	NA	TGTGCCAGCTCACAAACAGGGTTGGGCGAGCAGTACTTC	CASSQTGLGEQYF
NA	TRBJ1-3	TRBV15	NA	TGTGCCACCAGCAGAGGCAGGGCGGTAGGAAACACCATATATTTT	CATSRGRAVGNTIYF
TRBD1	TRBJ1-5	TRBV7-6	NA	TGTGCCAGAACGTCACGTGGGGGACAGGGACAGCCCCAGCATTTT	CARTSRGGQGQPQHF
NA	TRBJ1-5	TRBV27	NA	TGTGCCAGCAGTTCCGACGGTCATCAGCCCCAGCATTTT	CASSSDGHQPQHF
NA	TRBJ2-7	TRBV27	NA	TGTGCCAGCAGAGCTAAGGGCCACGAGCAGTACTTC	CASRAKGHEQYF
NA	TRBJ1-4	TRBV6-1	NA	TGTGCCAGCAGTGAAGTAGGGGTTCGCACTAATGAAAAACTGTTTTTT	CASSEVGVRTNEKLFF
NA	TRBJ2-5	TRBV4-3	NA	TGCGCCAGCAGCCAAGATCGATCTTCCGAGACCCAGTACTTC	CASSQDRSSETQYF
NA	TRBJ1-4	TRBV5-1	NA	TGCGCCAGCAGCTTGGAATTAAGGGGGGTCGGACTGTTTTTT	CASSLELRGVGLFF
NA	TRBJ2-3	TRBV20-1	NA	TGCAGTGCTAGTTGGGGGCGGGGCACAGATACGCAGTATTTT	CSASWGRGTDTQYF
NA	TRBJ2-1	TRBV28	NA	TGTGCCAGCAGTTTGACACATTCCTACAATGAGCAGTTCTTC	CASSLTHSYNEQFF
NA	TRBJ1-1	TRBV28	NA	TGTGCCAGCAACGATCGGAACACTGAAGCTTTCTTT	CASNDRNTEAFF
TRBD1	TRBJ1-2	TRBV7-2	NA	TGTGCCAGCAGCCCAACGACAGGGGGAATAGGCTACACCTTC	CASSPTTGGIGYTF
TRBD1	TRBJ1-4	TRBV28	NA	TGTGCCAGCAGACCTGGGACAGCCGAAAAACTGTTTTTT	CASRPGTAEKLFF
NA	TRBJ1-1	TRBV5-1	NA	TGCGCCAGCAGCTTGGGGGTAGGACTCATGAACACTGAAGCTTTCTTT	CASSLGVGLMNTEAFF
TRBD1	TRBJ1-2	TRBV27	NA	TGTGCCAGCAAGGACAGGGGTAGTTATGGCTACACCTTC	CASKDRGSYGYTF
NA	TRBJ2-1	TRBV4-3	NA	TGCGCCAGCAGCCCACAGGTTACCTCCTACAATGAGCAGTTCTTC	CASSPQVTSYNEQFF
TRBD2	TRBJ2-3	TRBV4-2	NA	TGTGCCAGCAGCCAAGATGCGGGAGGGAACACAGATACGCAGTATTTT	CASSQDAGGNTDTQYF
TRBD1	TRBJ1-3	TRBV6-5	NA	TGTGCCAGCAGCAGGGACAGGGGGATCGACACCATATATTTT	CASSRDRGIDTIYF
NA	TRBJ1-5	TRBV7-2	NA	TGTGCCAGCAGCTTATACGGTAGCAATCAGCCCCAGCATTTT	CASSLYGSNQPQHF
TRBD2	TRBJ2-2	TRBV5-1	NA	TGCGCCAGCAGCCCTCCCATAGCGGGAGGGCTCGGGGAGCTGTTTTTT	CASSPPIAGGLGELFF
NA	TRBJ1-2	TRBV5-1	NA	TGCGCCAGCAGCTTGACCCCTAACTATGGCTACACCTTC	CASSLTPNYGYTF
NA	TRBJ1-2	TRBV12-5	NA	TGTGCTAGTCAGGGAATTACGGGTTATGGCTACACCTTC	CASQGITGYGYTF
NA	TRBJ1-6	TRBV7-2	NA	TGTGCCAGCTCGTATATTTATAATTCACCCCTCCACTTT	CASSYIYNSPLHF
TRBD2	TRBJ2-7	TRBV6-5	NA	TGTGCCAGCAGGACCGGACTAGCGTGGTACGAGCAGTACTTC	CASRTGLAWYEQYF
TRBD1	TRBJ1-1	TRBV2	NA	TGTGCCAGCAGTGGGACTCCAGGGGGCCTCACTGAAGCTTTCTTT	CASSGTPGGLTEAFF
TRBD1	TRBJ1-2	TRBV11-3	NA	TGTGCCAGCAGCCTCAGAGGGACAGGGTATTATGGCTACACCTTC	CASSLRGTGYYGYTF
NA	TRBJ2-7	TRBV2	NA	TGTGCCAGCAGTGGCGGTCAATACGAGCAGTACTTC	CASSGGQYEQYF
NA	TRBJ2-1	TRBV5-4	NA	TGTGCCAGCAGCTTGAGGGTCGGGGACCAGGAGCAGTTCTTC	CASSLRVGDQEQFF
NA	TRBJ1-2	TRBV12-3/TRBV12-4	NA	TGTGCCAGCAGTTTTGACGGTTTCTATGGCTACACCTTC	CASSFDGFYGYTF
NA	TRBJ2-1	TRBV5-1	NA	TGCGCCAGCAGTCCCCTAGGTCCCTACAATGAGCAGTTCTTC	CASSPLGPYNEQFF
NA	TRBJ2-1	TRBV20-1	once	TGCAGTGCTAGTAGAAGTGCAGGGGCGAATGAGCAGTTCTTC	CSASRSAGANEQFF
NA	TRBJ1-2	TRBV12-3/TRBV12-4	NA	TGTGCCAGCAGTCTAACCACAGGGTTTGGCTACACCTTC	CASSLTTGFGYTF
NA	TRBJ1-2	TRBV27	NA	TGTGCCAGCAGTTTATCGAGGGGTGCCTCGGGCTACACCTTC	CASSLSRGASGYTF
TRBD2	TRBJ2-7	TRBV5-1	once	TGCGCCAGCAGCCCCGGACTAGCGTGGACCTACGAGCAGTACTTC	CASSPGLAWTYEQYF
NA	TRBJ2-5	TRBV9	NA	TGTGCCAGCAGCGTACGGGCCTTCGAGACCCAGTACTTC	CASSVRAFETQYF
NA	TRBJ2-3	TRBV11-3	NA	TGTGCCAGCAGCTCCACCAGGAGTGGCACAGATACGCAGTATTTT	CASSSTRSGTDTQYF